These 4 T cell receptor beta chains came from one sample sequenced in a study of OX40 agonist ivuxolimab in advanced cancers. The method was the immunoSEQ multiplex PCR assay. TCRdb obtained this table from immuneACCESS and retained in-frame rearrangements with V and J assigned. These tables miss some clones; where compared with another copy, unresolved V genes account for less than half of the shortfall, and the remainder is unexplained. This sample comprises some 97,000 clones, approximately 89% of them detected only once. The ten largest clones take up roughly 0.53% of the sample. Sequenced material: CD4+ or CD8+ T cells sorted from blood, taken in a trial of the OX40 agonist ivuxolimab. All receptors derive from an adult with an advanced solid tumor such as melanoma, head and neck, liver or kidney cancer.

The CDR3 nucleotides read TGTGCCAGCTCACCTTCCTCGACTTACGAGCAGTACTTC. This encodes CASSPSSTYEQYF. V and J are TRBV18 and TRBJ2-7, with no clear D. Germline V gene data show CDR1 as KGHSH and CDR2 as LQKENI. The CDR3 length is 13 residues. V was clipped by 3 bases and J by 4 bases, with 10 bases between them.

This clone was observed once. CDR3 residues: CASSADRASSYEQYF. DNA for the CDR3: TGTGCCAGCAGCGCCGACAGGGCATCTTCCTACGAGCAGTACTTC. The J gene is TRBJ2-7, the V gene TRBV6-5; 7 nucleotides match TRBD1. The germline V gene has CDR1 MNHEY and CDR2 SVGAGI. Germline trimming cut 6 bases from V and 1 base from J; bases unmatched to any gene: 9. This CDR3 is built from 15 residues.

This chain links TRBV5-4 with TRBJ2-1, with 7 bases lining up with TRBD1. The germline CDR1 and CDR2 sequences are SGHNT and YYREEE (reference sequence). The junction had 5 bases not matched to a gene; V was cut back by 4 bases and J by 7 bases. The length of the CDR3 is 13 residues. CDR3 nucleotide sequence: TGTGCCAGCAGCCCGGACAGGAATAATGAGCAGTTCTTC. Translation gives CASSPDRNNEQFF.

This chain uses TRBV5-1 with TRBJ2-1; D unclear. The CDR3 spans 15 residues. The germline CDR1 and CDR2 sequences are SGHRS and YFSETQ. V was cut by 0 bases and J by 4 bases, with 11 bases left in between. CDR3 DNA: TGCGCCAGCAGCTTGGGGGTGGGAACTTACAATGAGCAGTTCTTC. Protein product: CASSLGVGTYNEQFF.